The rows below give T cell receptor beta chains drawn from one sample of a study of identical twins' blood T cells. One entry per CDR3 protein, called by TCRdb with MiXCR from the 5' RACE reads. The sample lists around 380,000 distinct CDR3 sequences, 28% occurring once. Material for sequencing was PBMCs. These receptors all come from a woman between 18 and 55 years old in good health. The CDR3 runs from the conserved cysteine through the conserved F or W. D genes are given only for firm matches. Size is stated for part of the rows, as once, few or many counts, or as a class when the clone is expanded.

v_call: TRBV5-6; clone_size: once; d_call: NA; j_call: TRBJ2-7; cdr3_aa: CASSLQGLHEQYF; cdr3_nt: TGTGCCAGCAGCTTACAGGGTCTACACGAGCAGTACTTC
v_call: TRBV20-1; clone_size: NA; d_call: NA; j_call: TRBJ1-5; cdr3_aa: CSARSESQPQHF; cdr3_nt: TGCAGTGCTAGGTCAGAAAGCCAGCCCCAGCATTTT
v_call: TRBV19; clone_size: NA; d_call: NA; j_call: TRBJ1-2; cdr3_aa: CASSILPVSGYTF; cdr3_nt: TGTGCCAGTAGTATTTTGCCTGTTTCTGGCTACACCTTC
v_call: TRBV20-1; clone_size: NA; d_call: TRBD1; j_call: TRBJ1-2; cdr3_aa: CSAPDRDYYGYTF; cdr3_nt: TGCAGTGCCCCGGACAGGGACTACTATGGCTACACCTTC
v_call: TRBV9; clone_size: NA; d_call: TRBD2; j_call: TRBJ2-3; cdr3_aa: CASRAGERDTDTQYF; cdr3_nt: TGTGCCAGCAGGGCGGGGGAGCGTGACACAGATACGCAGTATTTT
v_call: TRBV15; clone_size: NA; d_call: TRBD1; j_call: TRBJ1-4; cdr3_aa: CATSREPTGVATNEKLFF; cdr3_nt: TGTGCCACCAGCAGAGAACCGACAGGGGTTGCAACTAATGAAAAACTGTTTTTT
v_call: TRBV20-1; clone_size: NA; d_call: TRBD1; j_call: TRBJ1-5; cdr3_aa: CSAMQGGNNQPQHF; cdr3_nt: TGCAGTGCTATGCAGGGGGGGAACAATCAGCCCCAGCATTTT
v_call: TRBV7-9; clone_size: NA; d_call: NA; j_call: TRBJ2-7; cdr3_aa: CASSSLYYEQYF; cdr3_nt: TGTGCCAGCAGCTCCCTTTACTACGAGCAGTACTTC
v_call: TRBV20-1; clone_size: NA; d_call: TRBD2; j_call: TRBJ2-2; cdr3_aa: CSDRASGNTGELFF; cdr3_nt: TGCAGTGATAGAGCTAGCGGCAACACCGGGGAGCTGTTTTTT
v_call: TRBV6-2/TRBV6-3; clone_size: NA; d_call: NA; j_call: TRBJ2-1; cdr3_aa: CASRRRGNEQFF; cdr3_nt: TGTGCCAGCAGGCGCCGGGGGAATGAGCAGTTCTTC
v_call: TRBV20-1; clone_size: many; d_call: NA; j_call: TRBJ1-2; cdr3_aa: CSAYSTGRDGYTF; cdr3_nt: TGCAGTGCGTACTCTACAGGGAGGGATGGCTACACCTTC
v_call: TRBV14; clone_size: NA; d_call: NA; j_call: TRBJ2-3; cdr3_aa: CASSQVFTSTDTQYF; cdr3_nt: TGTGCCAGCAGCCAAGTATTCACTAGCACAGATACGCAGTATTTT
v_call: TRBV2; clone_size: NA; d_call: NA; j_call: TRBJ2-3; cdr3_aa: CASSVGRVTDTQYF; cdr3_nt: TGTGCCAGCAGTGTGGGTCGGGTCACAGATACGCAGTATTTT
v_call: TRBV20-1; clone_size: many; d_call: NA; j_call: TRBJ2-1; cdr3_aa: CSARGGNDEQFF; cdr3_nt: TGCAGTGCTAGAGGCGGGAACGATGAGCAGTTCTTC
v_call: TRBV9; clone_size: many; d_call: NA; j_call: TRBJ1-5; cdr3_aa: CASSVAISYQPQHF; cdr3_nt: TGTGCCAGCAGCGTAGCTATAAGTTACCAGCCCCAGCATTTT
v_call: TRBV6-6; clone_size: NA; d_call: NA; j_call: TRBJ1-5; cdr3_aa: CASSTGFTQPQHF; cdr3_nt: TGTGCCAGCAGTACAGGGTTTACGCAGCCCCAGCATTTT
v_call: TRBV3-1; clone_size: few; d_call: NA; j_call: TRBJ1-1; cdr3_aa: CASSQAYLRNTEAFF; cdr3_nt: TGTGCCAGCAGCCAAGCGTACTTAAGGAACACTGAAGCTTTCTTT
v_call: TRBV2; clone_size: few; d_call: NA; j_call: TRBJ2-7; cdr3_aa: CASKEISYEQYF; cdr3_nt: TGTGCCAGCAAGGAGATCTCCTACGAGCAGTACTTC
v_call: TRBV9; clone_size: NA; d_call: TRBD2; j_call: TRBJ2-2; cdr3_aa: CASSVVGGGDTGELFF; cdr3_nt: TGTGCCAGCAGCGTAGTGGGGGGAGGGGACACCGGGGAGCTGTTTTTT
v_call: TRBV20-1; clone_size: NA; d_call: NA; j_call: TRBJ1-2; cdr3_aa: CSARGTDLLYGYTF; cdr3_nt: TGCAGTGCTAGAGGGACAGATCTCCTCTATGGCTACACCTTC
v_call: TRBV14; clone_size: NA; d_call: TRBD2; j_call: TRBJ2-1; cdr3_aa: CASSRGLAGGHEQFF; cdr3_nt: TGTGCCAGCAGCCGGGGACTAGCGGGAGGGCATGAGCAGTTCTTC
v_call: TRBV29-1; clone_size: NA; d_call: NA; j_call: TRBJ1-1; cdr3_aa: CSGRWGGTEAFF; cdr3_nt: TGCAGCGGTCGATGGGGTGGCACTGAAGCTTTCTTT
v_call: TRBV7-6; clone_size: NA; d_call: NA; j_call: TRBJ1-1; cdr3_aa: CATLGPTNTEAFF; cdr3_nt: TGTGCCACCTTGGGACCGACTAACACTGAAGCTTTCTTT
v_call: TRBV20-1; clone_size: NA; d_call: TRBD1; j_call: TRBJ1-3; cdr3_aa: CSAERDSLGNTIYF; cdr3_nt: TGCAGTGCCGAACGGGACAGCCTTGGAAACACCATATATTTT
v_call: TRBV7-9; clone_size: few; d_call: NA; j_call: TRBJ1-1; cdr3_aa: CASSSERYTEAFF; cdr3_nt: TGTGCCAGCAGCTCGGAGCGCTACACTGAAGCTTTCTTT
v_call: TRBV20-1; clone_size: once; d_call: NA; j_call: TRBJ1-4; cdr3_aa: CSAIFRSKDRFNEKLFF; cdr3_nt: TGCAGTGCTATTTTCCGGAGTAAGGACCGCTTTAATGAAAAACTGTTTTTT
v_call: TRBV7-2; clone_size: NA; d_call: NA; j_call: TRBJ1-3; cdr3_aa: CASSLRPLPGNTIYF; cdr3_nt: TGTGCCAGCAGCCTTCGCCCCCTTCCTGGAAACACCATATATTTT
v_call: TRBV29-1; clone_size: once; d_call: NA; j_call: TRBJ1-1; cdr3_aa: CSVAAKVRGLDAEAFF; cdr3_nt: TGCAGCGTTGCGGCCAAGGTGCGGGGGTTGGACGCTGAAGCTTTCTTT
v_call: TRBV11-1; clone_size: few; d_call: NA; j_call: TRBJ1-2; cdr3_aa: CASSLGRERARTF; cdr3_nt: TGTGCCAGCAGCTTGGGTAGAGAGAGGGCGCGGACCTTC
v_call: TRBV10-3; clone_size: few; d_call: NA; j_call: TRBJ1-6; cdr3_aa: CAISDRGETLHF; cdr3_nt: TGTGCCATCAGTGACAGGGGTGAGACCCTCCACTTT
v_call: TRBV20-1; clone_size: NA; d_call: NA; j_call: TRBJ1-3; cdr3_aa: CSARYRGSSSGNTIYF; cdr3_nt: TGCAGTGCTAGATATCGGGGTTCGAGCTCTGGAAACACCATATATTTT
v_call: TRBV20-1; clone_size: few; d_call: NA; j_call: TRBJ2-3; cdr3_aa: CSAPSRAARGTDTQYF; cdr3_nt: TGCAGTGCCCCCAGCCGCGCAGCCCGAGGCACAGATACGCAGTATTTT
v_call: TRBV12-3/TRBV12-4; clone_size: NA; d_call: NA; j_call: TRBJ1-1; cdr3_aa: CASSLWGGGGSTEAFF; cdr3_nt: TGTGCCAGCAGTTTATGGGGCGGGGGGGGAAGCACTGAAGCTTTCTTT
v_call: TRBV27; clone_size: NA; d_call: NA; j_call: TRBJ1-5; cdr3_aa: CASSFRISNQPQHF; cdr3_nt: TGTGCCAGCAGTTTTAGGATTAGCAATCAGCCCCAGCATTTT
v_call: TRBV5-6; clone_size: many; d_call: NA; j_call: TRBJ1-2; cdr3_aa: CASSLVTEYGYTF; cdr3_nt: TGTGCCAGCAGCTTGGTCACGGAGTATGGCTACACCTTC
v_call: TRBV7-9; clone_size: few; d_call: NA; j_call: TRBJ1-2; cdr3_aa: CASSIWTANYGYTF; cdr3_nt: TGTGCCAGCAGCATCTGGACGGCTAACTATGGCTACACCTTC
v_call: TRBV28; clone_size: few; d_call: TRBD1; j_call: TRBJ1-1; cdr3_aa: CASTRPTGGNTEAFF; cdr3_nt: TGTGCCAGCACCCGCCCCACAGGGGGCAACACTGAAGCTTTCTTT
v_call: TRBV29-1; clone_size: NA; d_call: NA; j_call: TRBJ1-1; cdr3_aa: CSVEGLGTEAFF; cdr3_nt: TGCAGCGTTGAGGGCTTGGGAACTGAAGCTTTCTTT
v_call: TRBV18; clone_size: many; d_call: NA; j_call: TRBJ1-1; cdr3_aa: CASSPPGRGTEAFF; cdr3_nt: TGTGCCAGCAGCCCCCCGGGTCGAGGGACTGAAGCTTTCTTT
v_call: TRBV29-1; clone_size: few; d_call: NA; j_call: TRBJ1-2; cdr3_aa: CSVDEGRSYGYTF; cdr3_nt: TGCAGCGTTGACGAGGGGCGAAGCTATGGCTACACCTTC
v_call: TRBV4-2; clone_size: NA; d_call: NA; j_call: TRBJ1-2; cdr3_aa: CASSQESRGGDGYTF; cdr3_nt: TGTGCCAGCAGCCAAGAAAGTAGGGGTGGGGATGGCTACACCTTC
v_call: TRBV29-1; clone_size: NA; d_call: NA; j_call: TRBJ1-1; cdr3_aa: CSFDRSTEAFF; cdr3_nt: TGCAGCTTTGACAGATCTACTGAAGCTTTCTTT
v_call: TRBV5-1; clone_size: few; d_call: NA; j_call: TRBJ1-1; cdr3_aa: CASSLEGTGAEAFF; cdr3_nt: TGCGCCAGCAGCTTGGAGGGAACGGGCGCTGAAGCTTTCTTT
v_call: TRBV5-1; clone_size: NA; d_call: NA; j_call: TRBJ2-2; cdr3_aa: CASSPEYTGELFF; cdr3_nt: TGCGCCAGCAGCCCTGAATACACCGGGGAGCTGTTTTTT
v_call: TRBV9; clone_size: NA; d_call: NA; j_call: TRBJ2-3; cdr3_aa: CASASGADTQYF; cdr3_nt: TGTGCCAGCGCGAGCGGCGCAGATACGCAGTATTTT
v_call: TRBV6-5; clone_size: NA; d_call: NA; j_call: TRBJ1-1; cdr3_aa: CASSYFVSMNTEAFF; cdr3_nt: TGTGCCAGCAGTTACTTCGTTAGTATGAACACTGAAGCTTTCTTT
v_call: TRBV19; clone_size: NA; d_call: NA; j_call: TRBJ2-5; cdr3_aa: CASSGQETQYF; cdr3_nt: TGTGCCAGTAGCGGACAAGAGACCCAGTACTTC
v_call: TRBV4-3; clone_size: few; d_call: NA; j_call: TRBJ2-2; cdr3_aa: CASSQDLGGESGELFF; cdr3_nt: TGCGCCAGCAGCCAAGATCTAGGGGGGGAGAGCGGGGAGCTGTTTTTT
v_call: TRBV29-1; clone_size: NA; d_call: NA; j_call: TRBJ2-3; cdr3_aa: CSVGLWGPTDTQYF; cdr3_nt: TGCAGCGTTGGATTGTGGGGCCCAACAGATACGCAGTATTTT
v_call: TRBV19; clone_size: many; d_call: NA; j_call: TRBJ1-2; cdr3_aa: CASSLSYGYTF; cdr3_nt: TGTGCCAGCAGTTTGTCCTATGGCTACACCTTC
v_call: TRBV11-1; clone_size: few; d_call: TRBD1; j_call: TRBJ2-2; cdr3_aa: CASRSPGQGRLGELFF; cdr3_nt: TGTGCCAGCAGATCACCGGGACAGGGTCGGCTCGGGGAGCTGTTTTTT
v_call: TRBV25-1; clone_size: NA; d_call: NA; j_call: TRBJ2-3; cdr3_aa: CASSELVITDTQYF; cdr3_nt: TGTGCCAGCAGTGAGTTAGTCATCACAGATACGCAGTATTTT
v_call: TRBV29-1; clone_size: NA; d_call: NA; j_call: TRBJ2-3; cdr3_aa: CSARAGQGTDTQYF; cdr3_nt: TGCAGCGCCCGAGCTGGTCAAGGTACAGATACGCAGTATTTT
v_call: TRBV5-1; clone_size: few; d_call: NA; j_call: TRBJ1-1; cdr3_aa: CASSLDRQPTEAFF; cdr3_nt: TGCGCCAGCAGCTTGGATAGGCAGCCAACTGAAGCTTTCTTT
v_call: TRBV29-1; clone_size: NA; d_call: TRBD1; j_call: TRBJ1-1; cdr3_aa: CSVPGKTGFGEAFF; cdr3_nt: TGCAGCGTTCCTGGAAAGACAGGGTTCGGTGAAGCTTTCTTT
v_call: TRBV6-2/TRBV6-3; clone_size: few; d_call: NA; j_call: TRBJ1-1; cdr3_aa: CASRDGRPTEAFF; cdr3_nt: TGTGCCAGCAGAGACGGGAGGCCCACTGAAGCTTTCTTT
v_call: TRBV20-1; clone_size: many; d_call: NA; j_call: TRBJ1-1; cdr3_aa: CSAIGGGNTEAFF; cdr3_nt: TGCAGTGCTATCGGGGGGGGTAACACTGAAGCTTTCTTT
v_call: TRBV12-5; clone_size: NA; d_call: NA; j_call: TRBJ1-1; cdr3_aa: CASVLSGGSGDTEAFF; cdr3_nt: TGTGCTAGTGTCCTTTCTGGGGGCTCGGGGGACACTGAAGCTTTCTTT
v_call: TRBV20-1; clone_size: NA; d_call: TRBD1; j_call: TRBJ1-2; cdr3_aa: CSALSDRDLYGYTF; cdr3_nt: TGCAGTGCTCTTTCCGACAGGGACCTCTATGGCTACACCTTC